Sequencing of this T cell receptor beta chain was carried out in a study of blood T cells in healthy people across ages. Study-level points and caveats: Higher diversity, along with more naive CD4+ cells, distinguished long-lived donors from aged donors.

CDR1 and CDR2 from the germline V gene are SNHLY and FYNNEI. CDR3 size: 16 residues. V gave up 0 bases and J gave up 3 bases, with 15 bases separating them. Worth noting for this clonotype: No antigen is known for it.

The second PCR ran about 6 to 11 cycles with a sample-barcoded 5' primer and J-beta primers. One entry per CDR3 protein results from TCRdb running MiXCR on the 5' RACE reads. The sample yields over 1,200,000 distinct CDR3 sequences, roughly 59% seen once. The chain couples TRBV2 to TRBJ2-7; either TRBD1 or TRBD2 may fit D (5 bases each). The sequence was obtained from a man younger than 30 in good health. Sequencing was carried out using blood. The DNA for the CDR3 is TGTGCCAGCAGTGAAGCGCTTCTAGCTCAGGGCTACGAGCAGTACTTC. Translation: CASSEALLAQGYEQYF.